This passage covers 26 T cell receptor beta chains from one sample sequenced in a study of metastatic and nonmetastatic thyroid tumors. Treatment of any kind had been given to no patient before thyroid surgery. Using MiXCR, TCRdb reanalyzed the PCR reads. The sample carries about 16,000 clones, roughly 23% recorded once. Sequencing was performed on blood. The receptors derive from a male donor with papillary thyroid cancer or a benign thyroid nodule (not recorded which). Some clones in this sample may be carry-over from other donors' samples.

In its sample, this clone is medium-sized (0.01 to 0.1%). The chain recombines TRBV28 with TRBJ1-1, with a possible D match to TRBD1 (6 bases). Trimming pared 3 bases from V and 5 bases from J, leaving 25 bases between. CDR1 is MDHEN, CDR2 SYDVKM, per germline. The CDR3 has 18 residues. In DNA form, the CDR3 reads TGTGCCAGCAGTTTGGGCACCCTGGGGGCAGCTCGTGGGACTGAAGCTTTCTTT. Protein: CASSLGTLGAARGTEAFF.

The CDR3 nucleotides are TGTGCCAGCAGTTTGACCGGGAGCGATGAAGGCTACACCTTC. It specifies CASSLTGSDEGYTF. The chain joins TRBV28 to TRBJ1-2; D remains ambiguous. The CDR3 spans 14 residues. The V end lost 3 bases, the J end lost 8 bases, and 16 bases lay between the germline ends. Per germline, CDR1 MDHEN and CDR2 SYDVKM.

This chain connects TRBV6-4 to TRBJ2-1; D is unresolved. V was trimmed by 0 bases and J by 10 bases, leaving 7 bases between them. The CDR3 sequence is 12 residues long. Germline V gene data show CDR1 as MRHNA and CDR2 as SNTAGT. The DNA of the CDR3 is TGTGCCAGCAGTGACTCGAACGTGGAGCAGTTCTTC. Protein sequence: CASSDSNVEQFF.

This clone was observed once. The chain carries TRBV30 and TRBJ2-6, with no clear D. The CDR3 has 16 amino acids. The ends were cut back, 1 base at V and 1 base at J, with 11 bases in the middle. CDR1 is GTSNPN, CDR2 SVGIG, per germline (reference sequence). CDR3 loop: CAWSGRVGSGANVLTF. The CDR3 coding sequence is TGTGCCTGGAGTGGTAGGGTGGGATCTGGGGCCAACGTCCTGACTTTC.

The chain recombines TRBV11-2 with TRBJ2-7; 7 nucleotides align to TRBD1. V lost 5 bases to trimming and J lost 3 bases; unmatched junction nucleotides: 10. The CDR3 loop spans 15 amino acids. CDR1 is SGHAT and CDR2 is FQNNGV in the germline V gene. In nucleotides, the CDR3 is TGTGCCAGCAGCCCACGACAGGGTCCAAGCTACGAGCAGTACTTC. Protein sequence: CASSPRQGPSYEQYF. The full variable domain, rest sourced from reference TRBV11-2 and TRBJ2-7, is EAGVAQSPRYKIIEKRQSVAFWCNPISGHATLYWYQQILGQGPKLLIQFQNNGVVDDSQLPKDRFSAERLKGVDSTLKIQPAKLEDSAVYLCASSPRQGPSYEQYFGPGTRLTVT.

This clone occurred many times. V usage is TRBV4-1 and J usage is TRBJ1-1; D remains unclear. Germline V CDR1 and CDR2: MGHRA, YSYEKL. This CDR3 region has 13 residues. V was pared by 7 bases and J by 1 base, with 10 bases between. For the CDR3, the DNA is TGCGCCAGCAAAGTAGACTCGAACACTGAAGCTTTCTTT. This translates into CASKVDSNTEAFF.

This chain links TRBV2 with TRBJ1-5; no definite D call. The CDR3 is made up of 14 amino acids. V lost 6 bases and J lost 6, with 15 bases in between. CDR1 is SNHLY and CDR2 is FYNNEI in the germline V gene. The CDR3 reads CASSAQQSSQPQHF. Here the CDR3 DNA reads TGTGCCAGCAGCGCCCAACAGTCCTCTCAGCCCCAGCATTTT.

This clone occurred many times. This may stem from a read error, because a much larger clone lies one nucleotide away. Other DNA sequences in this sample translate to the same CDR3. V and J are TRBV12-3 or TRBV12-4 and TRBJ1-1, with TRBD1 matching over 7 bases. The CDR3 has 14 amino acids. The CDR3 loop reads CASSLTTGNTEAFF. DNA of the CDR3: TGTGCCAGCAGTTTAACGACAGGGAACACTGAAGCCTTCTTT.

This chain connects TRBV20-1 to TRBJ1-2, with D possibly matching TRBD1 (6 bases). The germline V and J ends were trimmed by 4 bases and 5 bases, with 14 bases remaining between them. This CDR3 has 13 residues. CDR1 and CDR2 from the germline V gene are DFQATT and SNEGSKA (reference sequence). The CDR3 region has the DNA TGCAGTGCTATAATCAGGGGACAATATGGCTACACCTTC. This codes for CSAIIRGQYGYTF.

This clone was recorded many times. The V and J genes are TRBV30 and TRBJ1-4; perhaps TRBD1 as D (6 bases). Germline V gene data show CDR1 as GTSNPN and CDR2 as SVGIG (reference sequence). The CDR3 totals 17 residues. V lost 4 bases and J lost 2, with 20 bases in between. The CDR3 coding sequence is TGTGCCTGGAACGGTCCGGGGGCGGTCGGCACTAATGAAAAACTGTTTTTT. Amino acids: CAWNGPGAVGTNEKLFF.

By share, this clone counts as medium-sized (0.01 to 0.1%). CDR3: CASSDRGDTGELFF. Written as DNA, the CDR3 is TGTGCCAGCAGTGACAGGGGGGACACCGGGGAGCTGTTTTTT. This chain joins TRBV6-1 and TRBJ2-2; maybe TRBD1 (7 bases). The germline V gene has CDR1 MNHNS and CDR2 SASEGT. Trimming shortened V by 3 bases and J by 3 bases, and 8 bases separated the two germline ends. The CDR3 covers 14 residues.

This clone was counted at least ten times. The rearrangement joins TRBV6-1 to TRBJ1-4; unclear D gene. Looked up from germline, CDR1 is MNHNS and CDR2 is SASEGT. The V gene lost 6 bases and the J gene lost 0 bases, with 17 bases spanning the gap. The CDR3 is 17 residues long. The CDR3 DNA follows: TGTGCCAGCAGCCGCCCACCTCAGCGAGCAACTAATGAAAAACTGTTTTTT. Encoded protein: CASSRPPQRATNEKLFF.

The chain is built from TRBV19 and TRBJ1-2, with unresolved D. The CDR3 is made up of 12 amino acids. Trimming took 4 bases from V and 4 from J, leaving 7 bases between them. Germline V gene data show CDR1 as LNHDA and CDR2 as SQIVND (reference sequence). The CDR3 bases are TGTGCCAGTAGTAGAGGATCCTATGGCTACACCTTC. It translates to CASSRGSYGYTF.

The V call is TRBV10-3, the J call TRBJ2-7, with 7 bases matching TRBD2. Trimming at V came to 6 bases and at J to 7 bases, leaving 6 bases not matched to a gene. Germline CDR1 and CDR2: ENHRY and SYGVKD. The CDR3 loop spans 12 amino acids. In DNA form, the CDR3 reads TGTGCCATCAGCGGGACGGGGGGAGAGCAGTACTTC. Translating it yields CAISGTGGEQYF.

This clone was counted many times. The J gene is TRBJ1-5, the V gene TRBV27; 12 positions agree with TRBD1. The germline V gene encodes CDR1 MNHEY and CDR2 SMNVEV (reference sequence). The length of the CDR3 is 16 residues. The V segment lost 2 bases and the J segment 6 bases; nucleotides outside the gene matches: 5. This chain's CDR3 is CASSLRGQGATQPQHF. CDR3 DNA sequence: TGTGCCAGCAGTTTACGGGGACAGGGGGCGACTCAGCCCCAGCATTTT.

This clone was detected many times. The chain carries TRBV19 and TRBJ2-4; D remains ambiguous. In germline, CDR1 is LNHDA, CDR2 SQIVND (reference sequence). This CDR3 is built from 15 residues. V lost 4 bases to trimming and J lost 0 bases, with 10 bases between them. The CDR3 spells CASSSLQLAKNIQYF. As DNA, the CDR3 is TGTGCCAGTAGTAGTTTACAGCTAGCCAAAAACATTCAGTACTTC.

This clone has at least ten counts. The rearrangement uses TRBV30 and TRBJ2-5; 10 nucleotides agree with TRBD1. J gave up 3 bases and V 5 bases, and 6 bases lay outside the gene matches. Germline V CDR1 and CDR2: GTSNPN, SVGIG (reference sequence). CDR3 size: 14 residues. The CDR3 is CAWEQGTGEETQYF. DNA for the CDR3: TGTGCCTGGGAGCAAGGGACAGGGGAAGAGACCCAGTACTTC. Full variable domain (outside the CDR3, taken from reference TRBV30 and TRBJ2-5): SQTIHQWPATLVQPVGSPLSLECTVEGTSNPNLYWYRQAAGRGLQLLFYSVGIGQISSEVPQNLSASRPQDRQFILSSKKLLLSDSGFYLCAWEQGTGEETQYFGPGTRLLVL.

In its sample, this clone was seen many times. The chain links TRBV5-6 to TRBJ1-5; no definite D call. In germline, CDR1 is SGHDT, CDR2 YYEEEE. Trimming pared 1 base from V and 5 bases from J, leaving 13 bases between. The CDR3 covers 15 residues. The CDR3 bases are TGTGCCAGCAGCTTGTCACCCTCGGGCCATCAGCCCCAGCATTTT. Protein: CASSLSPSGHQPQHF.

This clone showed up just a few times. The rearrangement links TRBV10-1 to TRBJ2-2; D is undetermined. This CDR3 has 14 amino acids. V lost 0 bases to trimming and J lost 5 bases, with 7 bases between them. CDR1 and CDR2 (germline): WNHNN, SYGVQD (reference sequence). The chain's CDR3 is CASSESCGTGELFF. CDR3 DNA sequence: TGCGCCAGCAGTGAGTCTTGCGGAACCGGGGAGCTGTTTTTT.

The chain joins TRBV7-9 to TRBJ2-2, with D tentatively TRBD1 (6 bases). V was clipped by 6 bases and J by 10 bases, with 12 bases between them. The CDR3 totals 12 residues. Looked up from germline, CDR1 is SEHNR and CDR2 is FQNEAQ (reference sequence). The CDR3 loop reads CASRNRAVELFF. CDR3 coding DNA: TGTGCCAGCAGAAACAGGGCCGTGGAGCTGTTTTTT.

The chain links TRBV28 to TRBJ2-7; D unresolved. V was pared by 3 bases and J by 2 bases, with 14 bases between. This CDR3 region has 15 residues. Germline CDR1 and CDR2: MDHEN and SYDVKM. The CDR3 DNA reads TGTGCCAGCAGTTTGTCTTCCCGAGGAACCTACGAGCAGTACTTC. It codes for CASSLSSRGTYEQYF.

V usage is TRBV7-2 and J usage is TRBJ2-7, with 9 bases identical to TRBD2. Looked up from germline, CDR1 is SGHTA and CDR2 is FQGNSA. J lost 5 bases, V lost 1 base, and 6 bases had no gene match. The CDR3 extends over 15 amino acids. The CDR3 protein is CASSLEGLAGHEQYF. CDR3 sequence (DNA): TGTGCCAGCAGCTTAGAGGGCCTAGCGGGACACGAGCAGTACTTC.

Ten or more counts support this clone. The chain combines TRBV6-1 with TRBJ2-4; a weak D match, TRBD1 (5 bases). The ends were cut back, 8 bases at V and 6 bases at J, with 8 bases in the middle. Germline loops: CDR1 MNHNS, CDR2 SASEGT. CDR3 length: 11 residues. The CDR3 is CASGAVNIQYF. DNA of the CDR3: TGTGCCAGCGGGGCGGTAAACATTCAGTACTTC.

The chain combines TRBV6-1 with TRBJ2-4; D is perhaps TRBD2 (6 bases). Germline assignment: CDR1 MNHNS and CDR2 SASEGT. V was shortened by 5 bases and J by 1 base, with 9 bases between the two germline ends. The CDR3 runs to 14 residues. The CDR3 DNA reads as TGTGCCAGCAGTAAGGAGGGTGCCAAAAACATTCAGTACTTC. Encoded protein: CASSKEGAKNIQYF.

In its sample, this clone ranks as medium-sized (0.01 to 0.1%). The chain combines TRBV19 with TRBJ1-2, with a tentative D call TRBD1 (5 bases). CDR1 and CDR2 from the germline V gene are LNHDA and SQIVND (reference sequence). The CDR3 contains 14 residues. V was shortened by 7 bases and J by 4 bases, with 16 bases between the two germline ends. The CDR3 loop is CASNRQPGGYGYTF. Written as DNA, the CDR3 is TGTGCCAGTAATCGACAGCCCGGTGGCTATGGCTACACCTTC.

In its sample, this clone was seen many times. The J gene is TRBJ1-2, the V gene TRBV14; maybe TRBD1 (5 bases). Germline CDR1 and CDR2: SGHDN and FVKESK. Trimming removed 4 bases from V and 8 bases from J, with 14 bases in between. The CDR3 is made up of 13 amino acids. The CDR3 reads CASSPGQGWGYTF. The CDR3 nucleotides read TGTGCCAGCAGCCCCGGGCAGGGCTGGGGCTACACCTTC.